These 12 T cell receptor beta chains share one sample of origin, sequenced in a study. TCRdb's table, derived via immunoSEQ multiplex PCR, lists solely in-frame clones and lacks some. Among approximately 50,000 clones listed, approximately 95% were seen once. Sequencing used PBMCs. The origin of the receptors is a man aged 35 to 55 with rheumatoid arthritis.

The chain has TRBV7-3 and TRBJ2-1; tentative D call: TRBD2 (5 bases). V lost 6 bases to trimming and J lost 9 bases, with 18 bases between them. The CDR3 totals 14 residues. Germline V gene lookup returns CDR1 SGHTA and CDR2 FQGTGA. CDR3 in amino acids: CASREAATRGEQFF. The CDR3, as DNA: TGTGCCAGCAGGGAAGCGGCAACCCGTGGTGAGCAGTTCTTC.

This clone has a single count. V and J are TRBV7-3 and TRBJ2-4; 11 nucleotides agree with TRBD1. Germline V gene data show CDR1 as SGHTA and CDR2 as FQGTGA. Trimming took 7 bases from V and 5 from J; bases not matched to a gene: 7. The CDR3 is made up of 15 amino acids. CDR3 sequence: CASNSGQGVQNIQYF. CDR3 DNA sequence: TGTGCCAGCAACTCGGGACAGGGGGTTCAAAACATTCAGTACTTC.

The rearrangement links TRBV4-3 to TRBJ1-4; 8 nucleotides align to TRBD1. Trimming took 1 base from V and 6 from J; bases not matched to a gene: 4. The CDR3 spans 15 residues. The germline gives CDR1 LGHNA, CDR2 YSLEER. Here the CDR3 reads CASSQVETGDEKLFF. CDR3 DNA: TGCGCCAGCAGCCAAGTCGAGACAGGGGATGAAAAACTGTTTTTT.

J is TRBJ1-6 and V is TRBV28, with 7 bases lining up with TRBD1. V dropped 7 bases and J dropped 0; count of bases not matched to a gene: 9. The germline gives CDR1 MDHEN, CDR2 SYDVKM. CDR3 length equals 17 residues. DNA of the CDR3: TGTGCCAGCACTCACGAGGGGGCCCGCTCCTATAATTCACCCCTCCACTTT. Protein: CASTHEGARSYNSPLHF.

Of note for this clone: Other nucleotide sequences in the sample specify the same CDR3. The genes are TRBV24-1 and TRBJ2-1; tentatively, D is TRBD1 (6 bases). This CDR3 comprises 17 residues. Germline V gene sequence: CDR1 KGHDR, CDR2 SFDVKD. V was trimmed by 4 bases and J by 0 bases, leaving 15 bases between them. The CDR3 reads CATSDPGTGSSYNEQFF. CDR3 in DNA: TGTGCCACCAGTGACCCGGGCACAGGGAGCTCCTACAATGAGCAGTTCTTC.

The chain joins TRBV27 to TRBJ1-5; weak D call: TRBD1 (6 bases). CDR3 size: 15 residues. Looked up from germline, CDR1 is MNHEY and CDR2 is SMNVEV (reference sequence). Trimming cost V 3 bases and J 1 base, with 10 bases left between them. The CDR3 DNA is TGTGCCAGCAGTTTGGCTCAGGGGAGCAATCAGCCCCAGCATTTT. Translating it yields CASSLAQGSNQPQHF.

This chain connects TRBV11-2 to TRBJ2-3; 7 positions match TRBD2. Germline V gives CDR1 SGHAT, CDR2 FQNNGV. This CDR3 contains 12 residues. Unmatched junction bases numbered 3, after V lost 6 bases and J lost 6 bases. The DNA of the CDR3 is TGTGCCAGCAGTTCAGCGGGGGATACGCAGTATTTT. It specifies CASSSAGDTQYF.

The rearrangement uses TRBV19 and TRBJ1-6, with 7 bases fitting TRBD1. Trimming at V came to 4 bases and at J to 13 bases, leaving 10 bases not matched to a gene. Germline V gene lookup returns CDR1 LNHDA and CDR2 SQIVND (reference sequence). CDR3 length: 14 amino acids. CDR3 bases: TGTGCCAGTAGTACCCCGACAGGGCGGTCCCCCCTCCACTTT. Translation: CASSTPTGRSPLHF.

The chain recombines TRBV4-1 with TRBJ2-7, with TRBD1 as a possible D gene (5 bases). V was pared by 5 bases and J by 0 bases, with 11 bases between. CDR1 and CDR2 (germline): MGHRA, YSYEKL. The CDR3 loop spans 14 amino acids. The CDR3 protein is CASSFGRASYEQYF. The CDR3 nucleotides are TGCGCCAGCAGCTTCGGCAGGGCCTCCTACGAGCAGTACTTC.

The chain couples TRBV7-9 to TRBJ1-2; D gene ambiguous. V was cut by 1 base and J by 4 bases, with 13 bases left in between. The CDR3 is 15 amino acids. Germline values: CDR1 SEHNR, CDR2 FQNEAQ (reference sequence). The CDR3 DNA reads TGTGCCAGCAGCTTAGGGGCAGAGAGCTTCTATGGCTACACCTTC. Translating it yields CASSLGAESFYGYTF.

CDR3 loop: CASGPPSSDLSGNTIYF. The DNA for the CDR3 is TGTGCTAGTGGGCCCCCCTCGTCGGACCTCTCTGGAAACACCATATATTTT. V usage is TRBV12-5 and J usage is TRBJ1-3; D unresolved. The CDR3 sequence is 17 residues long. The V gene's germline CDR1 is LGHNT and CDR2 FRNRAP. V lost 6 bases and J 0 bases, leaving 18 bases between the germline ends.

The chain recombines TRBV7-2 with TRBJ2-7; perhaps TRBD1 as D (5 bases). V was pared by 1 base and J by 0 bases, with 7 bases between. The germline CDR1 and CDR2 sequences are SGHTA and FQGNSA. This CDR3 has 14 residues. The CDR3 coding sequence is TGTGCCAGCAGCTTAGGGACAATCTCCTACGAGCAGTACTTC. The encoded protein is CASSLGTISYEQYF.